This T cell receptor (beta chain) was documented in a study of CD8+ T cells in alopecia areata. Study-wide results and caveats: An increase in clonality over normal scalp was evident in lesional scalp, especially alopecia totalis/universalis. Among patients, TCR sharing was less clear than in mice, a difference possibly due in part to HLA diversity in the patient population.

The CDR3 sequence is 15 residues long. Germline-derived CDR1 and CDR2 are SNHLY and FYNNEI. With V trimmed by 5 bases and J by 1 base, 1 base remained unmatched. For this clone: What it recognizes is unknown.

Patients with alopecia areata provided lesional scalp punch biopsies as well as peripheral blood. Once RNA had been extracted, it was reverse transcribed into cDNA to act as the sequencing template. TCRdb's table, derived via immunoSEQ multiplex PCR, lists solely in-frame clones and lacks some. The sample contains 200,000 or so clones, about three fifths of which appear only once. This chain uses TRBV2 with TRBJ2-2, with 10 bases matching TRBD1. The sequence derives from a human donor with alopecia areata. This material consisted of CD4+ T cells sorted from blood, taken at week 0. Here the CDR3 reads CASSWDRGNTGELFF. The CDR3 coding sequence is TGTGCCAGCAGTTGGGACAGGGGGAACACCGGGGAGCTGTTTTTT.